These 17 T cell receptor beta chains originate from one sample sequenced in a study of patients and donors after allogeneic stem cell transplantation. MiXCR, applied by TCRdb to the RT-PCR reads, yields one record per CDR3 protein. This sample yields around 200,000 distinct CDR3 sequences, of which over 30% are seen a single time; 11% belongs to the top ten. Sequenced input: blood, either unsorted or a sorted T cell fraction (not recorded which). The receptors shown here come from a human donor who was either an allogeneic HSCT recipient or a stem cell or donor lymphocyte infusion donor (not recorded which). It is not recorded whose cells these are; they may come from a transplant donor.

This chain uses TRBV29-1 with TRBJ2-7; no reliable D call. This CDR3 is built from 12 residues. Trimming cost V 4 bases and J 7 bases, with 14 bases left between them. Germline CDR1 and CDR2: SQVTM and ANQGSEA. CDR3 sequence reads: CSVVDGPAEQYF. CDR3 DNA sequence: TGCAGCGTTGTGGACGGACCCGCGGAGCAGTACTTC.

There are a few counts of this clonotype. The chain couples TRBV12-3 or TRBV12-4 to TRBJ1-1; no clear D gene. The CDR3 is 13 amino acids. The germline V and J ends were trimmed by 6 bases and 10 bases, with 18 bases remaining between them. CDR3 nucleotide sequence: TGTGCCAGCAGCTCACCGGACCCGGTGGGAGCTTTCTTT. Amino acid sequence: CASSSPDPVGAFF.

The chain uses TRBV7-2 and TRBJ1-6; D not resolved. V lost 5 bases to trimming and J lost 9 bases, with 17 bases between them. The CDR3 spans 15 residues. CDR1 and CDR2 (germline): SGHTA, FQGNSA. The CDR3: CASSPGRGIGSPLHF. CDR3 DNA sequence: TGTGCCAGCAGCCCCGGCCGGGGAATAGGTTCACCCCTCCACTTT.

This clonotype has only a few counts. This rearrangement joins TRBV5-1 to TRBJ1-4, with 7 positions matching TRBD1. The germline V gene encodes CDR1 SGHRS and CDR2 YFSETQ. J was trimmed by 4 bases and V by 4 bases; bases with no gene match: 10. The CDR3 length is 16 residues. The DNA for the CDR3 is TGCGCCAGCAGCCTTGGGGGACAGACCTTTAATGAAAAACTGTTTTTT. Encoded protein: CASSLGGQTFNEKLFF.

The count of this clonotype is one. This sequence joins TRBV29-1 and TRBJ1-4; TRBD1 matches at 7 bases. V was clipped by 7 bases and J by 6 bases; unmatched bases: 8. The CDR3 contains 13 residues. The germline gives CDR1 SQVTM, CDR2 ANQGSEA. As DNA, the CDR3 is TGCAGCGCTGCCGGGACAGCTTATGAAAAACTGTTTTTT. This codes for CSAAGTAYEKLFF. Full variable domain (missing parts from reference TRBV29-1 and TRBJ1-4): SAVISQKPSRDICQRGTSLTIQCQVDSQVTMMFWYRQQPGQSLTLIATANQGSEATYESGFVIDKFPISRPNLTFSTLTVSNMSPEDSSIYLCSAAGTAYEKLFFGSGTQLSVL.

This clonotype was seen at least ten times. This sequence joins TRBV7-9 and TRBJ1-4, with unresolved D. CDR1 and CDR2 from the germline V gene are SEHNR and FQNEAQ (reference sequence). The CDR3 is made up of 14 amino acids. The V gene lost 6 bases and the J gene lost 0 bases, with 8 bases spanning the gap. In DNA, the CDR3 is TGTGCCAGCAGTTTCGGCGCAACTAATGAAAAACTGTTTTTT. Translating it yields CASSFGATNEKLFF. Together with reference TRBV7-9 and TRBJ1-4, the CDR3 gives the full variable domain: DTGVSQNPRHKITKRGQNVTFRCDPISEHNRLYWYRQTLGQGPEFLTYFQNEAQLEKSRLLSDRFSAERPKGSFSTLEIQRTEQGDSAMYLCASSFGATNEKLFFGSGTQLSVL.

The V and J genes are TRBV10-3 and TRBJ1-5; D is unclear. CDR1 is ENHRY, CDR2 SYGVKD, per germline. The V and J ends lost 6 bases and 1 base respectively, with 7 bases between them. The CDR3 extends over 13 amino acids. Here the CDR3 DNA reads TGTGCCATCAGACTCAGCAGCAATCAGCCCCAGCATTTT. Translation gives CAIRLSSNQPQHF.

Only a few counts were recorded for this clonotype. The V gene is TRBV29-1, the J gene TRBJ2-7; D perhaps matches TRBD2 (7 bases). Germline CDR1 is SQVTM and CDR2 is ANQGSEA. This CDR3 has 12 residues. The V gene lost 6 bases and the J gene lost 5 bases, with 14 bases spanning the gap. CDR3 protein: CSVTPGGHEQYF. CDR3 coding DNA: TGCAGCGTGACCCCGGGGGGCCACGAGCAGTACTTC.

This chain joins TRBV2 and TRBJ1-2; D is possibly TRBD1 (5 bases). From germline, CDR1 is SNHLY and CDR2 FYNNEI. V lost 4 bases, J lost 10 bases, and 16 bases lay in between. The CDR3 extends over 13 amino acids. The CDR3 is CASSASSGLFYTF. The DNA of the CDR3 is TGTGCCAGCAGTGCCTCATCGGGACTTTTCTACACCTTC.

The chain is built from TRBV27 and TRBJ1-6; no reliable D call. Germline V gene lookup returns CDR1 MNHEY and CDR2 SMNVEV (reference sequence). The V end was cut by 7 bases, the J end by 0 bases, with 13 bases between. This CDR3 is built from 16 residues. This CDR3 is CASMIQPGSYNSPLHF. In nucleotides, the CDR3 is TGTGCCAGCATGATACAGCCAGGCTCCTATAATTCACCCCTCCACTTT.

V gene TRBV20-1 combines with J gene TRBJ1-5, with unresolved D. V lost 1 base to trimming and J lost 2 bases, with 15 bases between them. This CDR3 region has 16 residues. The germline CDR1 and CDR2 sequences are DFQATT and SNEGSKA (reference sequence). CDR3 sequence: CSARGHLNRGNQPQHF. CDR3 DNA sequence: TGCAGTGCTAGAGGACACCTAAATCGGGGCAATCAGCCCCAGCATTTT.

The chain is built from TRBV10-3 and TRBJ1-1, with D maybe TRBD1 (6 bases). The CDR3 length is 16 residues. V was pared by 6 bases and J by 4 bases, with 21 bases between. Germline assignment: CDR1 ENHRY and CDR2 SYGVKD. CDR3 protein: CAISPFGGEGSTEAFF. The CDR3 nucleotides are TGTGCCATCAGCCCTTTCGGGGGCGAGGGGAGCACTGAAGCTTTCTTT.

The chain joins TRBV3-1 to TRBJ1-1; D is possibly TRBD1 (6 bases). The CDR3 loop spans 15 amino acids. With 4 bases removed from V and 0 bases from J, the gap between germline ends came to 12 bases. Looked up from germline, CDR1 is LGHDT and CDR2 is YNNKEL (reference sequence). Here the CDR3 DNA reads TGTGCCAGCAGCCTAGGACAGAACTTGAACACTGAAGCTTTCTTT. Protein product: CASSLGQNLNTEAFF.

The chain couples TRBV2 to TRBJ1-1; TRBD1 matches at 8 bases. Germline V gene data show CDR1 as SNHLY and CDR2 as FYNNEI. V shed 7 bases, J shed 8 bases, and the junction held 12 bases outside the gene matches. The CDR3 runs to 14 residues. The CDR3 here is CASNRQGRGEEAFF. CDR3 coding DNA: TGTGCCAGCAATCGACAGGGGAGAGGTGAGGAAGCTTTCTTT.

The chain combines TRBV12-3 or TRBV12-4 with TRBJ1-2; D is ambiguous. The CDR3 extends over 13 amino acids. The V and J ends lost 8 bases and 1 base respectively, with 11 bases between them. This CDR3 is CASGSRNNYGYTF. The DNA of the CDR3 is TGTGCCAGCGGTAGCAGGAATAACTATGGCTACACCTTC.

This clonotype has a single count. The chain carries TRBV19 and TRBJ1-5; possible D gene TRBD1, 5 bases. Germline V CDR1 and CDR2: LNHDA, SQIVND (reference sequence). With 0 bases removed from V and 2 bases from J, the gap between germline ends came to 20 bases. The CDR3 totals 19 residues. For the CDR3, the DNA is TGTGCCAGTAGTATAGATAAAGGACACTCCCTTAGGGGCAATCAGCCCCAGCATTTT. Translating it yields CASSIDKGHSLRGNQPQHF.

The chain links TRBV25-1 to TRBJ1-4, with 9 bases that match TRBD1. The CDR3 contains 16 residues. Trimming took 4 bases from V and 6 from J; bases not matched to a gene: 9. Germline V gene lookup returns CDR1 MGHDK and CDR2 SYGVNS. CDR3 sequence reads: CASSAGDRALDEKLFF. The CDR3 nucleotides read TGTGCCAGCAGTGCGGGGGACAGGGCCCTGGATGAAAAACTGTTTTTT.